Shown below are 24 T cell receptor beta chains from a single sample sequenced in a study of T cells in Graves' hyperthyroidism and ophthalmopathy. Authors of the study amplified TCR beta CDR3 regions from RNA transcripts. TCR CDR3 underwent first-round RT-PCR with the HTBI primer set. TCRdb passed the multiplex PCR reads through MiXCR, listing each CDR3 protein once. This table holds 600,000 or so distinct CDR3 sequences, 15% to 20% found once. The sample was blood. These receptors all come from a woman aged 25 to 39 with Graves' hyperthyroidism.

This clonotype was detected only a few times. V and J are TRBV3-1 and TRBJ1-4, with D possibly matching TRBD1 (5 bases). Trimming shortened V by 1 base and J by 7 bases, and 13 bases separated the two germline ends. The germline CDR1 and CDR2 sequences are LGHDT and YNNKEL (reference sequence). The CDR3 covers 15 residues. The CDR3 spells CASSQAAIRGEKLFF. Written as DNA, the CDR3 is TGTGCCAGCAGCCAAGCGGCTATTAGGGGTGAAAAACTGTTTTTT.

This clonotype was observed at least ten times. The V and J genes are TRBV5-1 and TRBJ2-1; 7 positions agree with TRBD1. In germline, CDR1 is SGHRS, CDR2 YFSETQ. V was clipped by 0 bases and J by 9 bases; unmatched bases: 15. The CDR3 runs to 17 residues. The CDR3 bases are TGCGCCAGCAGCTTGGCCCTATCAGGGGGTGGCAAGACTGAGCAGTTCTTC. Amino acid sequence: CASSLALSGGGKTEQFF.

This clonotype was seen at least ten times. V and J are TRBV20-1 and TRBJ2-7; TRBD2 might be the D (5 bases). Germline CDR1 DFQATT, CDR2 SNEGSKA (reference sequence). The germline V and J ends were trimmed by 0 bases and 0 bases, with 12 bases remaining between them. CDR3 length equals 15 residues. CDR3 nucleotides: TGCAGTGCTAGAGATGGGTCTGGGAGCTCCTACGAGCAGTACTTC. As protein: CSARDGSGSSYEQYF.

Only a few counts were recorded for this clonotype. The rearrangement joins TRBV29-1 to TRBJ2-3, with D uncertain. V was trimmed by 4 bases and J by 6 bases, leaving 11 bases between them. Germline V CDR1 and CDR2: SQVTM, ANQGSEA. The CDR3 is 12 amino acids. The CDR3, as DNA: TGCAGCGTTGTACCAACTGGGGATACGCAGTATTTT. Translation: CSVVPTGDTQYF.

This clonotype was picked up many times. The chain joins TRBV6-1 to TRBJ2-1; no clear D. The CDR3 has 11 residues. Trimming pared 6 bases from V and 8 bases from J, leaving 8 bases between. Germline assignment: CDR1 MNHNS and CDR2 SASEGT. CDR3 region: CASSSAHEQFF. For the CDR3, the DNA is TGTGCCAGCAGCTCCGCCCATGAGCAGTTCTTC.

In its sample, this clonotype was seen many times. The rearrangement uses TRBV24-1 and TRBJ2-3; 10 bases match TRBD2. J gave up 4 bases and V 4 bases, and 7 bases lay outside the gene matches. Germline CDR1 and CDR2: KGHDR and SFDVKD. This CDR3 is 16 amino acids long. In DNA, the CDR3 is TGTGCCACCAGTGACAAGGGAGCGGGAGGGCCAGATACGCAGTATTTT. Protein product: CATSDKGAGGPDTQYF.

The V and J genes are TRBV5-1 and TRBJ1-3; a weak D match, TRBD1 (5 bases). This CDR3 spans 16 amino acids. CDR1 is SGHRS and CDR2 is YFSETQ in the germline V gene. Trimming took off 2 bases at V and 2 bases at J, with 14 bases between the two ends. In DNA form, the CDR3 reads TGCGCCAGCAGCTTCTCCGGGGCAAAGACTGGAAACACCATATATTTT. Translated: CASSFSGAKTGNTIYF.

Remarks on this clonotype: This sequence may be a read error, since a much larger clone differs from it by one base. This chain uses TRBV28 with TRBJ2-7; 7 nucleotides agree with TRBD2. The CDR3 sequence is 13 residues long. Germline CDR1 MDHEN, CDR2 SYDVKM. DNA for the CDR3: TGTGCCGGACAAGCGGGGAGCTCCTACGGGCAGTACTTC. Encoded protein: CAGQAGSSYGQYF.

This clonotype was counted many times. Here the CDR3 DNA reads TGTGCCAGCAGCTTCCCCGGGGCGCACTGGGAAGGCTACACCTTC. Residues: CASSFPGAHWEGYTF. This rearrangement joins TRBV27 to TRBJ1-2; TRBD1 might be the D (5 bases). V lost 6 bases to trimming and J lost 8 bases, with 22 bases between them. CDR3 length: 15 amino acids. In germline, CDR1 is MNHEY, CDR2 SMNVEV (reference sequence).

This clonotype was seen ten or more times. The rearrangement links TRBV18 to TRBJ2-1, with 7 bases matching TRBD1. The CDR3 is 13 amino acids. The V and J ends lost 5 bases and 6 bases, in that order; junction bases with no gene match: 4. Germline assignment: CDR1 KGHSH and CDR2 LQKENI. This CDR3 is CASSATGSNEQFF. In DNA form, the CDR3 reads TGTGCCAGCTCAGCGACAGGGAGCAATGAGCAGTTCTTC.

This clonotype has ten or more counts. The chain couples TRBV28 to TRBJ2-1, with 7 nucleotides matching TRBD1. This CDR3 comprises 14 residues. J gave up 3 bases and V 5 bases, and 4 bases lay outside the gene matches. CDR1 and CDR2 (germline): MDHEN, SYDVKM. The CDR3 sequence is CASSLRTGYNEQFF. In DNA, the CDR3 is TGTGCCAGCAGTCTAAGGACAGGCTACAATGAGCAGTTCTTC.

This clonotype came up a few times. The chain joins TRBV28 to TRBJ2-1, with no clear D. Trimming shortened V by 8 bases and J by 2 bases, and 10 bases separated the two germline ends. This CDR3 region has 13 residues. CDR1 and CDR2 (germline): MDHEN, SYDVKM. CDR3 nucleotide sequence: TGTGCCAGCGCAACGTGGCCCTACAATGAGCAGTTCTTC. As protein: CASATWPYNEQFF.

This clonotype was seen repeatedly, ten times or more. J is TRBJ2-5 and V is TRBV2, with 7 bases fitting TRBD2. The CDR3 totals 14 residues. J gave up 4 bases and V 1 base, and 3 bases lay outside the gene matches. The V gene's germline CDR1 is SNHLY and CDR2 FYNNEI. CDR3 DNA sequence: TGTGCCAGCAGTGAAGAGGCGGGAGTAGAGACCCAGTACTTC. This translates into CASSEEAGVETQYF.

This clonotype showed up just a few times. The chain joins TRBV30 to TRBJ2-1; 14 positions match TRBD2. CDR3 length: 14 residues. V shed 5 bases and J 6 bases; nucleotides not matched to a gene: 3. CDR1 and CDR2 from the germline V gene are GTSNPN and SVGIG (reference sequence). The CDR3: CAWGGLAGANEQFF. The CDR3 DNA reads as TGTGCCTGGGGGGGACTAGCGGGAGCCAATGAGCAGTTCTTC.

This clonotype was seen more than once but under ten times. V and J are TRBV7-3 and TRBJ2-1, with 7 nucleotides matching TRBD2. Trimming at V came to 2 bases and at J to 1 base, leaving 5 bases not matched to a gene. This CDR3 contains 16 residues. CDR1 SGHTA and CDR2 FQGTGA come from the germline V gene. The CDR3 reads CASSLVGGTSYNEQFF. The CDR3 coding sequence is TGTGCCAGCAGCTTAGTGGGAGGGACTTCCTACAATGAGCAGTTCTTC.

This clonotype has a handful of counts. The chain is built from TRBV27 and TRBJ2-1; weak D call: TRBD2 (5 bases). The germline CDR1 and CDR2 sequences are MNHEY and SMNVEV (reference sequence). This CDR3 spans 14 amino acids. Trimming pared 7 bases from V and 1 base from J, leaving 11 bases between. The DNA for the CDR3 is TGTGCCAGCATGGAGGTTAGTTCCTACAATGAGCAGTTCTTC. As protein: CASMEVSSYNEQFF.

Worth noting for this clonotype: A read error may explain this, as a much larger clone is one base away. The V call is TRBV28, the J call TRBJ2-7; maybe TRBD1 (5 bases). Trimming pared 8 bases from V and 5 bases from J, leaving 19 bases between. This CDR3 is 14 amino acids long. Germline V gene sequence: CDR1 MDHEN, CDR2 SYDVKM. CDR3 DNA sequence: TGTGCCAGCTCCGAAACCAGGGCGTCCCACGAGCAGTACTTC. It is translated as CASSETRASHEQYF. The complete variable domain, with remaining parts taken from reference TRBV28 and TRBJ2-7, reads DVKVTQSSRYLVKRTGEKVFLECVQDMDHENMFWYRQDPGLGLRLIYFSYDVKMKEKGDIPEGYSVSREKKERFSLILESASTNQTSMYLCASSETRASHEQYFGPGTRLTVT.

This clonotype was recorded many times. V and J are TRBV7-2 and TRBJ1-1; D is perhaps TRBD1 (6 bases). V was pared by 1 base and J by 10 bases, with 16 bases between. The germline V gene has CDR1 SGHTA and CDR2 FQGNSA. The CDR3 runs to 14 residues. The CDR3 nucleotides are TGTGCCAGCAGCTTAGGGGGAACGAGGACAGCAGCTTTCTTT. Translated, it gives CASSLGGTRTAAFF.

This clonotype appeared a few times. The chain links TRBV27 to TRBJ1-2; 7 bases are shared with TRBD1. The CDR3 is made up of 19 amino acids. Germline-derived CDR1 and CDR2 are MNHEY and SMNVEV (reference sequence). V lost 3 bases to trimming and J lost 4 bases; unmatched junction nucleotides: 20. CDR3 sequence reads: CASSFQRSTTGTDVYGYTF. The CDR3 nucleotides read TGTGCCAGCAGTTTTCAACGGAGTACGACCGGGACAGACGTCTATGGCTACACCTTC.

This clonotype occurred a few times. The junction shows a germline mismatch at one end, possibly a read error. This chain links TRBV5-4 with TRBJ2-2, with a tentative D call TRBD1 (5 bases). Germline values: CDR1 SGHNT, CDR2 YYREEE (reference sequence). This CDR3 has 15 residues. CDR3 in amino acids: CASSLRVGNNGELFF. In nucleotides, the CDR3 is TGTGCCAGCAGTCTCAGGGTAGGGAACAACGGGGAGCTGTTTTTT.

This clonotype was detected ten times or more. V and J are TRBV20-1 and TRBJ2-3, with D perhaps TRBD2 (6 bases). V lost 4 bases and J 3 bases, leaving 14 bases between the germline ends. Germline V gene sequence: CDR1 DFQATT, CDR2 SNEGSKA (reference sequence). CDR3 size: 14 residues. CDR3 nucleotide sequence: TGCAGTGCTATGAAGGGAGGAAGAACAGATACGCAGTATTTT. Its protein product is CSAMKGGRTDTQYF.

The V and J genes are TRBV12-3 or TRBV12-4 and TRBJ1-5; 8 bases are shared with TRBD1. V lost 6 bases and J lost 7; bases outside the gene matches: 8. The CDR3 runs to 14 residues. The CDR3 coding sequence is TGTGCCAGCAGGCTGACAGGGGCCCGCCAGCCCCAGCATTTT. Translating it yields CASRLTGARQPQHF.

This clonotype was counted ten times or more. The J gene is TRBJ2-5, the V gene TRBV15; unclear D gene. Germline lookup yields CDR1 LNHNV and CDR2 YYDKDF (reference sequence). Trimming took off 5 bases at V and 8 bases at J, with 15 bases between the two ends. This CDR3 region has 13 residues. The CDR3 coding sequence is TGTGCCACCAGCGAAGACACCAAGAGAACCCAGTACTTC. Protein: CATSEDTKRTQYF.

This clonotype was observed at least ten times. This chain uses TRBV6-2 or TRBV6-3 with TRBJ2-4; D is uncertain. From germline, CDR1 is MNHEY and CDR2 SVGEGT. This CDR3 spans 17 amino acids. Trimming removed 0 bases at V and 5 bases at J, with 17 bases between. The CDR3 bases are TGTGCCAGCAGTTACTCCCGGCTGGGTTTGGCAGAAAACATTCAGTACTTC. The encoded protein is CASSYSRLGLAENIQYF.